This T cell receptor beta chain was profiled in a study of blood T cell repertoires in COVID-19. Authors' processing steps: Reference gene primer amplification in the assay estimated nucleated cell counts. Data came from immunoSEQ multiplex PCR; TCRdb stores just in-frame clones and leaves some out. V, J and clone size are those of that table, while D and trimming were read from the DNA. Of about 200,000 clones in the sample, 82% were seen once. The CDR3 has 12 amino acids. V was trimmed by 8 bases and J by 3 bases, leaving 11 bases between them. Participants' reported clinical history set cohort assignment.

V and J are TRBV12-3 or TRBV12-4 and TRBJ2-7, with D perhaps matching TRBD2 (6 bases). This sequence originates from a man between 40 and 49 years old who had recovered from COVID-19. Specimen: PBMCs or T cells enriched from blood (not recorded which). The CDR3 nucleotides are TGTGCCAGCTCGCGGACTAACTACGAGCAGTACTTC. Protein: CASSRTNYEQYF.